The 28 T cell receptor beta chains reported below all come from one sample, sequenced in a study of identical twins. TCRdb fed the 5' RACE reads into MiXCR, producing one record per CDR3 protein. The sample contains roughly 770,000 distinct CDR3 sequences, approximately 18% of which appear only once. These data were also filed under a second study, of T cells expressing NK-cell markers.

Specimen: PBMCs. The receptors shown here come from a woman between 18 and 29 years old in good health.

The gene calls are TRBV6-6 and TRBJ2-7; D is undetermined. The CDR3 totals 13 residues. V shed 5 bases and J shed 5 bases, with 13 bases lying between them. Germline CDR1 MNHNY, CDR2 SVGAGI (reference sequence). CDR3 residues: CASSPQLGHEQYF. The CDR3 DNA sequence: TGTGCCAGCAGTCCCCAATTAGGCCACGAGCAGTACTTC.

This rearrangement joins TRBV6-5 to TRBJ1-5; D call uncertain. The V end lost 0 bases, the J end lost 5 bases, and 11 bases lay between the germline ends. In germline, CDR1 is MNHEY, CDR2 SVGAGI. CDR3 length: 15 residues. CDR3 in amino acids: CASSYSGSGDQPQHF. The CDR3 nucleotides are TGTGCCAGCAGTTACTCGGGGAGTGGTGATCAGCCCCAGCATTTT.

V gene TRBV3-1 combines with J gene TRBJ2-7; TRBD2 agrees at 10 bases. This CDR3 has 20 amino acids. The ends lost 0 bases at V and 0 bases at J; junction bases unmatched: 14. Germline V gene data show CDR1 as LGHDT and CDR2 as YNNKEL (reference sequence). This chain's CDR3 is CASSQDRGLAGAFSSYEQYF. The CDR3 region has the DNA TGTGCCAGCAGCCAAGATCGGGGTCTAGCGGGGGCCTTTAGCTCCTACGAGCAGTACTTC.

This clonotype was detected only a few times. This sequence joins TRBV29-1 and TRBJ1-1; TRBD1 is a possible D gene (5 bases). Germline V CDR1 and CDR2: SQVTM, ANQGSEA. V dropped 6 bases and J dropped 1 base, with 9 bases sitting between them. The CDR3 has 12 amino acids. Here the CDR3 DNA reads TGCAGCGTAGGACACCCGAACACTGAAGCTTTCTTT. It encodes CSVGHPNTEAFF. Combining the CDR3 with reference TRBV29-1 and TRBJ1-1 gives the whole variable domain SAVISQKPSRDICQRGTSLTIQCQVDSQVTMMFWYRQQPGQSLTLIATANQGSEATYESGFVIDKFPISRPNLTFSTLTVSNMSPEDSSIYLCSVGHPNTEAFFGQGTRLTVV.

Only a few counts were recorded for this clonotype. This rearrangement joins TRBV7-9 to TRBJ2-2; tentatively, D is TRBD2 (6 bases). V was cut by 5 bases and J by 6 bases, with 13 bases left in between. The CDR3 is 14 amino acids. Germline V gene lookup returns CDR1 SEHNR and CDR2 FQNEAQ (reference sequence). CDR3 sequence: CASSTGSASGELFF. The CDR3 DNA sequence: TGTGCCAGCAGCACCGGGAGTGCGTCCGGGGAGCTGTTTTTT.

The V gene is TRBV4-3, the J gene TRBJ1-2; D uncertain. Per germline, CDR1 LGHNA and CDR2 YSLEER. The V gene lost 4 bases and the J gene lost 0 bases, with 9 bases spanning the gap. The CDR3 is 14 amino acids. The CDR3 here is CASSPEMSNYGYTF. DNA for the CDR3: TGCGCCAGCAGCCCCGAGATGTCTAACTATGGCTACACCTTC.

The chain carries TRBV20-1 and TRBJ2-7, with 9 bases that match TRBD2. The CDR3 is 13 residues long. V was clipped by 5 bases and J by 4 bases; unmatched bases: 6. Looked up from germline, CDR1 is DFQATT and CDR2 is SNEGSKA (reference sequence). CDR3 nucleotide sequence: TGCAGTGCTCTAGGGACTAGCTCGTACGAGCAGTACTTC. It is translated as CSALGTSSYEQYF.

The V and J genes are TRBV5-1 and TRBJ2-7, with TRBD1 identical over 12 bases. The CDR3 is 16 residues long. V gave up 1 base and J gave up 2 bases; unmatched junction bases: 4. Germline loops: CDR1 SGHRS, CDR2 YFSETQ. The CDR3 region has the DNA TGCGCCAGCAGCTTGACAGGGACAGGGGGCACCTACGAGCAGTACTTC. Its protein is CASSLTGTGGTYEQYF.

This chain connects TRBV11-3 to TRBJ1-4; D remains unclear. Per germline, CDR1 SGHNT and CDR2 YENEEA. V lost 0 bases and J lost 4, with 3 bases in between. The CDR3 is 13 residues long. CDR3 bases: TGTGCCAGCAGCTTAGACGGTAATGAAAAACTGTTTTTT. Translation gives CASSLDGNEKLFF.

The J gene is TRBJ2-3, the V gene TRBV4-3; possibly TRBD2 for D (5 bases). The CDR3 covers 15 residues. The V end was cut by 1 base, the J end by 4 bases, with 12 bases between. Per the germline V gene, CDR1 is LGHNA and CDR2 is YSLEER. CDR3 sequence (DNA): TGCGCCAGCAGCCAAGCTCGGGGAAGGGCAGATACGCAGTATTTT. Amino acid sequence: CASSQARGRADTQYF.

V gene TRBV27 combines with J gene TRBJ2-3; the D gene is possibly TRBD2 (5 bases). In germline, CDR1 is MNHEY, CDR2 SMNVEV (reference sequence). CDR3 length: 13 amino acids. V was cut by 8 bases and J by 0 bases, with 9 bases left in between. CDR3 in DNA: TGTGCCAGCGGGAGTAGGAGCACAGATACGCAGTATTTT. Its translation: CASGSRSTDTQYF.

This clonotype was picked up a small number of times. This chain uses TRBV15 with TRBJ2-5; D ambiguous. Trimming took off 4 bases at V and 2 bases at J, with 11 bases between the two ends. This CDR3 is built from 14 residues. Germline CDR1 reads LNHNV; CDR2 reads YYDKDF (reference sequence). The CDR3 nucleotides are TGTGCCACCAGCAACCCCAGAAAACAAGAGACCCAGTACTTC. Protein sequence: CATSNPRKQETQYF.

The CDR3 DNA is TGCGCCAGCAGCTTGGTGGAGGGTAGAGGCTACACCTTC. Translated: CASSLVEGRGYTF. V and J are TRBV5-1 and TRBJ1-2, with D hard to call. The CDR3 is made up of 13 amino acids. The germline V gene encodes CDR1 SGHRS and CDR2 YFSETQ. Trimming took 0 bases from V and 8 from J, leaving 11 bases between them.

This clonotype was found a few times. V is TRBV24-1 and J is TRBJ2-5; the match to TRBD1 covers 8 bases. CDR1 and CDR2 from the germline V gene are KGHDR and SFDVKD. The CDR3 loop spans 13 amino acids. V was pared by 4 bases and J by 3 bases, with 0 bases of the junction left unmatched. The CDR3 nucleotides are TGTGCCACCAGTGAGACAGGGGAAGAGACCCAGTACTTC. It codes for CATSETGEETQYF.

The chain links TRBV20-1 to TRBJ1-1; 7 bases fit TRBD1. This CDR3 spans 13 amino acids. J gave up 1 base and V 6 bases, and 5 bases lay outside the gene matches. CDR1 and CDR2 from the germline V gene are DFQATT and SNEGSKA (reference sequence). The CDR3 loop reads CSAQGQPNTEAFF. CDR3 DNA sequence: TGCAGTGCCCAGGGACAGCCGAACACTGAAGCTTTCTTT.

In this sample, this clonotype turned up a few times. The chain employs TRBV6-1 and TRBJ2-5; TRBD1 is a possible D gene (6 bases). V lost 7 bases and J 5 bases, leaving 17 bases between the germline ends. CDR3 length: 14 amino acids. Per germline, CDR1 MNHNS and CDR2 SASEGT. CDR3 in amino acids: CASKTYRVEETQYF. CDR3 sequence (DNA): TGTGCCAGCAAAACCTACAGGGTAGAGGAGACCCAGTACTTC.

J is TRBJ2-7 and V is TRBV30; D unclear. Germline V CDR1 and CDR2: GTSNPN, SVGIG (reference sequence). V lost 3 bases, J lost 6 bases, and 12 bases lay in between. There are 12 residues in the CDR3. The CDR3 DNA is TGTGCCTGGAGCGGGCTGAATGTCGAGCAGTACTTC. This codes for CAWSGLNVEQYF. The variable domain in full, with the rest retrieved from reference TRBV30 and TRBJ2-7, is SQTIHQWPATLVQPVGSPLSLECTVEGTSNPNLYWYRQAAGRGLQLLFYSVGIGQISSEVPQNLSASRPQDRQFILSSKKLLLSDSGFYLCAWSGLNVEQYFGPGTRLTVT.

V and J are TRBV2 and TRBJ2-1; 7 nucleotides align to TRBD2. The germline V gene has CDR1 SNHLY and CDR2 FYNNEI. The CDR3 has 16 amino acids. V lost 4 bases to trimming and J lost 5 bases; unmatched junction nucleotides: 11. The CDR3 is CASSGVVGGGDNEQFF. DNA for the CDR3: TGTGCCAGCAGTGGCGTGGTCGGCGGGGGAGACAATGAGCAGTTCTTC.

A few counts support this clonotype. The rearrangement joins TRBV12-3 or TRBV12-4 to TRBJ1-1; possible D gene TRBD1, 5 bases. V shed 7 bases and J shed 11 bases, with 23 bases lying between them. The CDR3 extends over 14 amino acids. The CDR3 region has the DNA TGTGCCAGCAAGGGTGCCGTGGGGGTATTTCGGGCTTTCTTT. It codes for CASKGAVGVFRAFF.

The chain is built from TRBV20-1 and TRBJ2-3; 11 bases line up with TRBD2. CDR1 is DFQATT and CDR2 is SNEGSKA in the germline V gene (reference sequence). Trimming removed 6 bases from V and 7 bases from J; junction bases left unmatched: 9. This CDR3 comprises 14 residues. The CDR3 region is CSAISGGASNTQYF. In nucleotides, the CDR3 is TGCAGTGCCATTAGCGGGGGGGCCTCAAATACGCAGTATTTT.

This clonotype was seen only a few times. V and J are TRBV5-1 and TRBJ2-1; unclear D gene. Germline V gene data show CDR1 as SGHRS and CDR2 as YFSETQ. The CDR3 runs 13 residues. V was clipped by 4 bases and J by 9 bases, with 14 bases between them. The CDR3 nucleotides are TGCGCCAGCAGCAGAGACCAGTTACCTGAGCAGTTCTTC. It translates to CASSRDQLPEQFF.

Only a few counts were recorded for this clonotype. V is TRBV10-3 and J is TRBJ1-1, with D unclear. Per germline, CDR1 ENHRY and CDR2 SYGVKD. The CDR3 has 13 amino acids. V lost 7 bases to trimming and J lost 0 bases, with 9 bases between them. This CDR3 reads CAITPAVNTEAFF. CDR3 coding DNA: TGTGCCATCACCCCGGCCGTGAACACTGAAGCTTTCTTT.

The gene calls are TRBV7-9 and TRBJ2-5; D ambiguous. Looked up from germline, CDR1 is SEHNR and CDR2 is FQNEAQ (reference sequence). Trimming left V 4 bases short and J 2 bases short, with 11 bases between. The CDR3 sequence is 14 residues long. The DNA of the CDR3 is TGTGCCAGCAGCTCTACGGACGGACAAGAGACCCAGTACTTC. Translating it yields CASSSTDGQETQYF.

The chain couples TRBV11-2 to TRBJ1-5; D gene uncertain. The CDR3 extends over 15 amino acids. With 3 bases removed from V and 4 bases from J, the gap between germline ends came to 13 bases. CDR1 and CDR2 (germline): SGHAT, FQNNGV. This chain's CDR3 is CASSFSQQSNQPQHF. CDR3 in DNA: TGTGCCAGCAGCTTCTCACAGCAGTCGAATCAGCCCCAGCATTTT.

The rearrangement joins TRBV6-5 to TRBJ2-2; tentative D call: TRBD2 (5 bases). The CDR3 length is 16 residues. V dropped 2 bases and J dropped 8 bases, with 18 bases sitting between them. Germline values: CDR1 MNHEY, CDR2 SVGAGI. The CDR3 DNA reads TGTGCCAGCAGTTACCCCCGGGGATCTAGTGCTGGGGAGCTGTTTTTT. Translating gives CASSYPRGSSAGELFF.

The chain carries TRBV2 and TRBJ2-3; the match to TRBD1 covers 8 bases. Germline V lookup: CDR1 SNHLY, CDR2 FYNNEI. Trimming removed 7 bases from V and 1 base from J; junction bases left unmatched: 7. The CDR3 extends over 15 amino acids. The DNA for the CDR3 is TGTGCCAGCATTAGGAAGACAGGGGGCACAGATACGCAGTATTTT. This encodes CASIRKTGGTDTQYF. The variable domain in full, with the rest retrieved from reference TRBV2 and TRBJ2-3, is EPEVTQTPSHQVTQMGQEVILRCVPISNHLYFYWYRQILGQKVEFLVSFYNNEISEKSEIFDDQFSVERPDGSNFTLKIRSTKLEDSAMYFCASIRKTGGTDTQYFGPGTRLTVL.

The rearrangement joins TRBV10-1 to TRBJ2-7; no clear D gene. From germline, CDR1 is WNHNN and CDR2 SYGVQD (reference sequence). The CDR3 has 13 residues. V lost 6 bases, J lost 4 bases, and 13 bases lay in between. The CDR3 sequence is CASSRIGNYEQYF. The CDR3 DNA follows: TGCGCCAGCAGCAGGATTGGGAATTACGAGCAGTACTTC.

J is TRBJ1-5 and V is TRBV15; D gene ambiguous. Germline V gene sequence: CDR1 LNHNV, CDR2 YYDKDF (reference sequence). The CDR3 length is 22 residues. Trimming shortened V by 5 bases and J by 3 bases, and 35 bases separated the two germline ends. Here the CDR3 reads CATSPAAPPSWRVSYINQPQHF. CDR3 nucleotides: TGTGCCACCAGCCCCGCTGCTCCCCCCTCCTGGCGGGTGTCGTACATCAATCAGCCCCAGCATTTT.